This TCR beta chain was obtained from a study of T cell repertoires in cytomegalovirus infection. This clonotype has more than one count but fewer than ten. The antigen remains unidentified. A single record per CDR3 protein comes from TCRdb applying MiXCR to the reads. Of about 52,000 distinct CDR3 sequences in the sample, roughly 21% are singletons; the top ten hold around 80%. J gave up 8 bases and V 3 bases, and 10 bases lay outside the gene matches. CDR1 and CDR2 (germline): SGHVS, FQNEAQ. CDR3 length: 17 residues. Material: CD8+ T cells from cultured PBMCs, obtained from culture after CMV antigen stimulation. The source of this sequence is a human donor in good health (CMV status not recorded). Some clones in this sample may be carry-over from other donors' samples. The chain has TRBV7-8 and TRBJ2-1; 13 nucleotides match TRBD2. The CDR3 DNA reads TGTGCCAGCAGCTTCAACACCGGGACTAGCGGGGAATATGAGCAGTTCTTC. Protein: CASSFNTGTSGEYEQFF.